This TCR beta chain was documented in a study of cytomegalovirus exposure and HLA in healthy donors (dated by TCRdb to 2016 to 2017). Regarding the study in general: An earlier analysis of 587 of the donors reported under 300 Gb of sequence data and 117 million unique TCR beta sequences obtained from some 170 million T cells. An early release that covered roughly 600 HLA-typed donors contained about 300 gigabases of sequencing data and about 93 million unique TCR sequences. HLA typing included class I and class II loci at four-digit resolution. Of the roughly 420 genotyped donors, less than 90% were placed in the genetic ancestry cluster associated with self-reported Caucasian donors. Besides the first cohort of under 700 subjects, a separate validation cohort made up of 120 different subjects was used. Donor age, sex, ethnicity and CMV serostatus were compiled together with the repertoire data. Across roughly 420 genotyped donors of the cohort, an average of roughly 230,000 unique TCR beta nucleotide sequences per donor were sequenced, and approximately 17% of those sequences were non-productive. Typing coverage varied by locus: roughly 629-640 donors for A, B, C, DRB1 and DQB1; approximately 560 for DQA1; more than 600 for DPA1; around 450 for DPB1. Four or five DR-DQ haplotypes were handled as single units for association and clustering because linkage in the cohort was strong. A later analysis re-analyzed previously published TCR beta repertoires from 500 to 700 donors and added high-resolution HLA genotyping to study TCR occurrence patterns. An earlier analysis of 500 to 650 of the donors applied high-throughput TCR beta sequencing to assess whether each TCR beta V gene segment acted as functional or pseudogenic. A later genetic analysis used genome-wide SNP genotypes for about 60% of the 666 donors, treating that subset as a discovery cohort. Every repertoire in the discovery cohort had been generated on one and the same sequencing platform. High-throughput TCR immunosequencing, statistical association of individual TCRs with disease status, and machine learning were combined to predict cytomegalovirus infection status. The study aimed to test whether signatures of past pathogen exposure could be identified by cataloging public T cell receptors. In the later analysis, no new phenotypic data were used to find candidate immune exposures; instead, reliance was placed on TCR beta sequences and their occurrence across donors. The study used immunosequencing to profile the T cell repertoires of approximately 650 subjects and linked those repertoires to cytomegalovirus serostatus. The investigation overall reported the following: Immune exposure information for the cohort was limited to CMV serostatus. In a later analysis, TCR association rates were found to vary across HLA loci, with the most associated TCRs seen for DRB1 alleles and the fewest for HLA-C alleles. The 87-base-pair reads could not distinguish some IMGT-functional V segments, including TRBV6-2 and TRBV6-3, so those segments were excluded. A later analysis found that HLA-associated TCR beta chains were more clonally expanded and had lower generation probabilities than equally common non-associated chains. Only TCR beta chains were sequenced in this cohort, and the absence of alpha or paired-chain data limited detectable features. According to a later analysis, parvovirus B19, influenza, CMV and Epstein-Barr virus appeared linked to several top co-occurrence clusters. An association between a missense DCLRE1C variant and V-gene and J-gene trimming of TCR beta chains was found in a later genetic analysis and replicated in an independent cohort. In a later genetic analysis, fewer N-insertions in productive TCRs were reported among donors in an Asian-associated ancestry cluster than the 666-donor mean. Most CMV-associated TCR beta chains appeared to be HLA-restricted in a later analysis, and the HLA associations seemed to be driven largely by CMV exposure. Presence/absence analyses assumed roughly uniform sequencing depth across donors, an assumption that may not hold. A further reported finding was that TCR beta sequences accurately predicted the HLA-A and HLA-B alleles for most subjects in the first cohort. Because counts were too low, 15 to 20 rarely observed V segments, including chromosome 9 orphons, were excluded from the earlier analysis of about 500 of the donors. Most TCR sequences were observed very rarely across donors, whereas some public TCRs were present in many individuals. HLA typing was unavailable for some donors at each locus, so association tests used only the typed subset. An earlier analysis of approximately 530 of the donors showed that most TCR beta V segments appeared in productive rearrangements either about 87% or about 30% of the time, which broadly matched IMGT annotations. The classifier was reported to diagnose cytomegalovirus status with high specificity and sensitivity in both the original and validation cohorts. A total of 150 or so TCR beta chains were listed by the study as associated with cytomegalovirus. The authors suggested that the approach could potentially be extended to other disease states and immunological phenotypes. Strong co-occurrence of HLA alleles, especially DR and DQ, made assigning TCR associations to individual alleles difficult. A few of the identified cytomegalovirus-associated TCR beta chains were confirmed in vitro to be specific for cytomegalovirus antigens. A cluster of highly shared sequence variants was judged likely to represent a technical artifact of the sequencing pipeline. In a later analysis, 15,000 to 20,000 TCR beta sequences were associated with specific HLA alleles at a false discovery rate of 0.05. Correlated functional status among segregating V segments might be attributable to linkage disequilibrium, but an unknown experimental factor could not be ruled out.

The cohort comprised some 730 healthy bone marrow donors. All cohort members were sampled while nominally healthy, although unrecorded immune exposures were likely present. The donor tested CMV seropositive, placing the donor among the 250 to 350 seropositive members of the cohort. A peripheral blood sample was provided by each donor, and peripheral blood mononuclear cells were used for TCR beta sequencing. Genomic DNA extraction from the blood cell samples was performed with the Qiagen DNeasy Blood Extraction Kit. On this clone itself: What this receptor recognizes is not known. There are no base qualities to consult, and no much larger clone falls within one base.

According to the germline V gene (reference sequence), CDR1 reads LNHDA and CDR2 reads SQIVND. Including the terminal cysteine and phenylalanine, the CDR3 comprises 14 residues. The only DNA kept is the CDR3, 42 bases in frame from the first base. V ends up 3 bases short and J 4 bases short, with an unmatched junction base count of 5. Library creation used the immunoSEQ multiplex PCR assay. For the multiplex PCR, a mixture combining 60 forward primers for TCR Vbeta segments and 13 reverse primers for TCR Jbeta segments was used. The CDR3 region of rearranged TCR beta genes was amplified from genomic DNA by a multiplex PCR assay. On the Illumina HiSeq System, the amplified TCR beta libraries were sequenced as 87-base-pair reads. The source study handled its data this way. Across the 666 repertoires, a later analysis counted about 81 million unique TCR beta chains, approximately 12 million of which were shared by at least two donors. A nearest-neighbor algorithm error-corrected the raw reads and collapsed the reads into unique sequences, merging closely related sequences to remove PCR and sequencing errors. To assign V, D and J gene segments, CDR3 sequences were aligned to IMGT reference sequences. For a sequence to be retained, a match of at least six nucleotides to both a V gene segment and a J gene segment was required. A rearrangement counted as productive if the CDR3 had no stop codons and remained in frame with V and J, and every other rearrangement counted as non-productive. Following IMGT convention, CDR3 was defined as the stretch from the second conserved V-encoded cysteine up to the conserved J-encoded phenylalanine. The earlier analysis of about 610 of the donors excluded any sequence lacking an unambiguous match to a single V gene segment. In an earlier analysis of several hundred of the donors, a V segment was called functional when productive rearrangements were above 56.7%, and segregating when the standard deviation between donors exceeded 5%. To diagnose cytomegalovirus status from the catalog of TCR beta chain sequences, a statistical classification framework was built. In a later analysis, V and J genes were assigned by comparing TCR nucleotide sequences against IMGT/GENE-DB human TR gene sequences. Using the TCRdist pipeline, a later analysis assigned CDR3 sequences along with most-parsimonious VDJ recombination scenarios. A later analysis defined each TCR beta chain by its CDR3 amino acid sequence plus V-gene family, and excluded reads lacking a unique V-gene family. To address suspected cross-contamination and a sequencing artifact, a later analysis removed approximately 590 highly shared, low-generation-probability nucleotide sequences. For each public chain, a later analysis derived a clonal expansion index from normalized ranks of inferred template counts within each repertoire. In a later analysis, generation probabilities were computed with a VDJ recombination model fitted to out-of-frame rearrangements, and the resulting probabilities were checked against IGoR. Hypergeometric tests were used in a later analysis to score TCR-TCR, TCR-HLA and TCR-CMV co-occurrence, with a repertoire-size bias correction applied to the TCR pairs. False discovery rates were estimated in a later analysis by permuting HLA or CMV assignments 20 times. In a later analysis, co-occurring TCRs were grouped with DBSCAN, and TCRdist sequence similarity was added when clustering was performed within HLA-allele-positive subsets. Repertoires with fewer than 30,000 or more than 120,000 public chains, plus five repertoires with anomalous nucleotide sharing, were excluded from co-occurrence clustering. TCRdb retrieved this table from immuneACCESS and kept in-frame rearrangements only. Not all clones are present; in checked studies, unresolved V genes account for under half, and no reason is known for the remainder. V, J and clone size are those of that table, while D and trimming were read from the DNA. For this sample the table gives roughly 140,000 clones, of which around three fifths were detected only once. Of the sample, 3% is held by the ten largest clones.

Rearrangement joined TRBV19 to TRBJ1-2; a stretch of 7 junction bases matches TRBD1. The TCR was taken from a woman aged 25 to 39 in good health and CMV-seropositive. The specimen was PBMCs. This receptor carries the CDR3 CASSMETGTYGYTF. The sequence in DNA is TGTGCCAGTAGTATGGAGACAGGGACCTATGGCTACACCTTC. Supplemented by the reference TRBV19 and TRBJ1-2 proteins around the CDR3, the complete variable domain is DGGITQSPKYLFRKEGQNVTLSCEQNLNHDAMYWYRQDPGQGLRLIYYSQIVNDFQKGDIAEGYSVSREKKESFPLTVTSAQKNPTAFYLCASSMETGTYGYTFGSGTRLTVV.